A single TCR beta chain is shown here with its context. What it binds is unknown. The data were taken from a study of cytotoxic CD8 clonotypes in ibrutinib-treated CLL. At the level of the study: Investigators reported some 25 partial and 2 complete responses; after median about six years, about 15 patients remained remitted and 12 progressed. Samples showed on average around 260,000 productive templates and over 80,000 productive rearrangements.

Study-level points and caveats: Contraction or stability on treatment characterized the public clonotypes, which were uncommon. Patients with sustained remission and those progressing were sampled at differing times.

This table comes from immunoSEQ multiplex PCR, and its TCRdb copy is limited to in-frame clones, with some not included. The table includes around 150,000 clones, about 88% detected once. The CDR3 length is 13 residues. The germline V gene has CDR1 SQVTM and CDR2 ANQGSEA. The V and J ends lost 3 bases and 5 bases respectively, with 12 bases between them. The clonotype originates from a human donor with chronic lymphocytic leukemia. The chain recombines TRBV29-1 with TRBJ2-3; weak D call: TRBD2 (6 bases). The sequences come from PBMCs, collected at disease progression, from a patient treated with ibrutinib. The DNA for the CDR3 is TGCAGCGTTGACGGAGGGGTTGGAGATACGCAGTATTTT. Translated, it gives CSVDGGVGDTQYF.